Below are 11 T cell receptor beta chains sequenced from a single sample in a study of shared clonotypes between healthy human individuals. Assay: immunoSEQ multiplex PCR; the TCRdb copy retains only in-frame clones and omits some. Of roughly 2.6 million clones in the sample, around 94% were seen once. The sequencing sample was made of naive CD4+ T cells sorted from blood. Subset described: CD45RA+ positively selected. The receptors here all came from a man aged 18 to 30 in good health.

Notes on this clone: Other DNA variants within this sample encode the same CDR3. The chain has TRBV6-1 and TRBJ1-1, with D unresolved. Germline V gene data show CDR1 as MNHNS and CDR2 as SASEGT. V lost 7 bases and J 11 bases, leaving 5 bases between the germline ends. This CDR3 is 8 amino acids long. This CDR3 reads CASIEAFF. The CDR3 region has the DNA TGTGCCAGCATAGAGGCTTTCTTT.

The chain combines TRBV5-1 with TRBJ2-2, with no clear D. The V gene lost 4 bases and the J gene lost 2 bases, with 12 bases spanning the gap. The CDR3 is 15 amino acids. Per germline, CDR1 SGHRS and CDR2 YFSETQ. CDR3 in amino acids: CASSQGQVNTGELFF. CDR3 sequence (DNA): TGCGCCAGCAGCCAAGGGCAGGTTAACACCGGGGAGCTGTTTTTT.

This CDR3 reads CASSEVSGISNQPQHF. The DNA for the CDR3 is TGCGCCAGCAGTGAAGTCTCAGGGATTAGCAATCAGCCCCAGCATTTT. This chain connects TRBV10-2 to TRBJ1-5, with a tentative D call TRBD1 (5 bases). V dropped 3 bases and J dropped 0 bases, with 12 bases sitting between them. Germline values: CDR1 WSHSY, CDR2 SAAADI. This CDR3 comprises 16 residues.

The V call is TRBV2, the J call TRBJ2-2, with D maybe TRBD1 (7 bases). Trimming took 2 bases from V and 5 from J, leaving 15 bases between them. CDR3 length equals 16 residues. The germline V gene encodes CDR1 SNHLY and CDR2 FYNNEI. The CDR3 spells CASSELETGRTGELFF. The CDR3, as DNA: TGTGCCAGCAGTGAATTGGAGACAGGGAGGACCGGGGAGCTGTTTTTT.

The V gene is TRBV6-5, the J gene TRBJ2-5, with 7 bases lining up with TRBD2. Trimming at V came to 5 bases and at J to 0 bases, leaving 6 bases not matched to a gene. The CDR3 consists of 15 residues. Germline V gene data show CDR1 as MNHEY and CDR2 as SVGAGI. This CDR3 reads CASSQGLDYQETQYF. The CDR3, as DNA: TGTGCCAGCAGTCAAGGACTAGACTACCAAGAGACCCAGTACTTC.

This chain uses TRBV10-3 with TRBJ2-1; 11 bases line up with TRBD2. Trimming at V came to 7 bases and at J to 6 bases, leaving 5 bases not matched to a gene. The CDR3 loop spans 14 amino acids. Germline V gene lookup returns CDR1 ENHRY and CDR2 SYGVKD. The CDR3 region is CAITGTSGPNEQFF. The DNA of the CDR3 is TGTGCCATCACCGGGACTAGCGGACCCAATGAGCAGTTCTTC.

This chain connects TRBV2 to TRBJ1-5, with D possibly being TRBD1 (5 bases). The CDR3 has 14 residues. Germline V gene lookup returns CDR1 SNHLY and CDR2 FYNNEI. The V gene lost 7 bases and the J gene lost 3 bases, with 13 bases spanning the gap. The CDR3 is CASTRDSINQPQHF. The DNA for the CDR3 is TGTGCCAGCACTAGAGACAGTATCAATCAGCCCCAGCATTTT.

This clone occurred once. The chain uses TRBV5-1 and TRBJ2-2; D call uncertain. This CDR3 spans 12 amino acids. Germline V gene sequence: CDR1 SGHRS, CDR2 YFSETQ. Deletions cut 1 base from V and 6 bases from J, with 4 bases between. CDR3 region: CASSLRSGELFF. CDR3 in DNA: TGCGCCAGCAGCTTGCGCTCCGGGGAGCTGTTTTTT.

The rearrangement links TRBV6-1 to TRBJ2-3, with D hard to call. Germline V gives CDR1 MNHNS, CDR2 SASEGT. The V and J ends lost 5 bases and 4 bases respectively, with 16 bases between them. The CDR3 totals 15 residues. This CDR3 is CASSTPGISADTQYF. The DNA of the CDR3 is TGTGCCAGCAGTACTCCTGGGATCTCCGCAGATACGCAGTATTTT.

The chain has TRBV5-6 and TRBJ1-5, with a tentative D call TRBD1 (6 bases). This CDR3 spans 14 amino acids. Per the germline V gene, CDR1 is SGHDT and CDR2 is YYEEEE. V shed 4 bases and J shed 3 bases, with 11 bases lying between them. The DNA of the CDR3 is TGTGCCAGCAGCCATTACAGGGCCAATCAGCCCCAGCATTTT. This translates into CASSHYRANQPQHF.

The J gene is TRBJ2-7, the V gene TRBV18; perhaps TRBD2 as D (6 bases). CDR3 length: 14 residues. CDR1 KGHSH and CDR2 LQKENI come from the germline V gene. Trimming pared 0 bases from V and 9 bases from J, leaving 15 bases between. As DNA, the CDR3 is TGTGCCAGCTCACCACCTAGCCAAGTGGGAGGGCAGTACTTC. It yields the protein CASSPPSQVGGQYF.